Following are 10 T cell receptor beta chains from one sample sequenced in a study of blood T cell repertoires in COVID-19. Sequencing was performed with immunoSEQ multiplex PCR; in TCRdb, only in-frame clones are kept and a portion is missing. The sample shows almost 500,000 clones, roughly nine tenths of them seen only once. Sample: PBMCs or T cells enriched from blood (not recorded which). These receptors were taken from an older woman who had recovered from COVID-19.

This chain connects TRBV6-5 to TRBJ2-2; a weak D match, TRBD1 (5 bases). CDR1 MNHEY and CDR2 SVGAGI come from the germline V gene. V lost 6 bases to trimming and J lost 5 bases, with 16 bases between them. The CDR3 contains 15 residues. The CDR3: CASSPPWAGTGELFF. CDR3 nucleotide sequence: TGTGCCAGCAGCCCCCCCTGGGCAGGGACCGGGGAGCTGTTTTTT.

This chain uses TRBV3-1 (or the pseudogene TRBV3-2) with TRBJ1-6; D is unclear. The CDR3 runs to 13 residues. Per the germline V gene, CDR1 is LGHDT and CDR2 is YNNKEL (reference sequence). Trimming removed 2 bases from V and 6 bases from J, with 5 bases in between. The CDR3 sequence is CASSQYSNSPLHF. Here the CDR3 DNA reads TGTGCCAGCAGCCAATATAGTAATTCACCCCTCCACTTT.

V and J are TRBV10-2 and TRBJ2-3; TRBD1 might be the D (6 bases). Trimming took off 6 bases at V and 2 bases at J, with 15 bases between the two ends. From germline, CDR1 is WSHSY and CDR2 SAAADI. This CDR3 is 15 amino acids long. The CDR3 reads CASRLGQTPTDTQYF. DNA for the CDR3: TGCGCCAGCAGACTCGGACAGACCCCCACAGATACGCAGTATTTT.

J is TRBJ1-6 and V is TRBV25-1; D is unresolved. This CDR3 spans 13 amino acids. V was shortened by 6 bases and J by 9 bases, with 12 bases between the two germline ends. Germline V gives CDR1 MGHDK, CDR2 SYGVNS. CDR3 region: CASRQAFGSPLHF. In DNA form, the CDR3 reads TGTGCCAGCAGGCAGGCCTTCGGTTCACCCCTCCACTTT.

This sequence joins TRBV3-1 (or the pseudogene TRBV3-2) and TRBJ1-2; TRBD1 aligns across 10 bases. CDR1 and CDR2 (germline): LGHDT, YNNKEL (reference sequence). V shed 2 bases, J shed 11 bases, and the junction held 11 bases outside the gene matches. CDR3 length equals 15 residues. The CDR3 nucleotides read TGTGCCAGCAGCCAATGGATTTCCGGGACAGGGGATTACACCTTC. Protein product: CASSQWISGTGDYTF.

The gene calls are TRBV10-3 and TRBJ2-1, with 10 bases aligning to TRBD2. This CDR3 is 13 amino acids long. J gave up 4 bases and V 7 bases, and 1 base lay outside the gene matches. The germline gives CDR1 ENHRY, CDR2 SYGVKD. CDR3 protein: CAIKAGGYNEQFF. CDR3 nucleotides: TGTGCCATCAAAGCGGGGGGGTACAATGAGCAGTTCTTC.

This clone was counted a single time. Here the CDR3 reads CAPTWVAPYEQYV. The DNA for the CDR3 is TGTGCCCCCACTTGGGTAGCGCCCTACGAGCAGTACGTC. The genes are TRBV10-3 and TRBJ2-7, with a tentative D call TRBD2 (5 bases). The CDR3 spans 13 residues. V gave up 11 bases and J gave up 2 bases, with 16 bases separating them. Germline V gives CDR1 ENHRY, CDR2 SYGVKD.

The V and J genes are TRBV9 and TRBJ2-1; a possible D gene is TRBD2 (6 bases). The V end lost 0 bases, the J end lost 2 bases, and 12 bases lay between the germline ends. Germline values: CDR1 SGDLS, CDR2 YYNGEE. The CDR3 is 16 amino acids. The CDR3 region is CASSVGRLGTYNEQFF. The CDR3 DNA reads TGTGCCAGCAGCGTAGGACGACTAGGGACCTACAATGAGCAGTTCTTC.

The genes are TRBV4-1 and TRBJ2-3; 7 nucleotides match TRBD2. Per germline, CDR1 MGHRA and CDR2 YSYEKL. V shed 1 base and J 3 bases; nucleotides not matched to a gene: 7. The CDR3 runs 16 residues. CDR3 sequence reads: CASSQVTYGGTDTQYF. The CDR3 coding sequence is TGCGCCAGCAGCCAAGTAACGTACGGGGGGACAGATACGCAGTATTTT.

The genes are TRBV5-6 and TRBJ1-2; no reliable D call. Trimming left V 1 base short and J 10 bases short, with 11 bases between. CDR1 SGHDT and CDR2 YYEEEE come from the germline V gene. This CDR3 has 12 residues. CDR3 amino acids: CASSLHPGSYTF. The CDR3 region has the DNA TGTGCCAGCAGCTTGCACCCGGGGTCCTACACCTTC.